These 3 T cell receptor beta chains came from one sample sequenced in a study of human T cells and chemical hapten exposure. Using its own MiXCR run on the RACE reads, TCRdb lists one record per CDR3 protein. The sample yields 35,000 to 45,000 distinct CDR3 sequences, 9.5% to 15% seen once. Time point denoted: pre-sensitization, week 0. The treatment is: therapeutic diphenylcyclopropenone sensitization with weekly scalp DPC. Source: whole blood, taken in connection with sensitization to the hapten diphenylcyclopropenone (DPC). These receptors all come from a woman aged 25 to 39 with alopecia areata. Some clones in this sample may be carry-over from other donors' samples.

The sample holds many counts of this clonotype. The V gene is TRBV23-1, the J gene TRBJ2-7, with D perhaps matching TRBD2 (6 bases). TRBV23-1 belongs to the ORF category, with a function that is uncertain. The germline V and J ends were trimmed by 2 bases and 2 bases, with 19 bases remaining between them. This CDR3 contains 17 residues. The CDR3 nucleotides read TGCGCCAGCAGTCAACCGGAAAGACTAGTCTCGACCTACGAGCAGTACTTC. Protein sequence: CASSQPERLVSTYEQYF.

This clonotype was observed many times. The rearrangement links TRBV10-3 to TRBJ2-1, with D possibly TRBD2 on 6 matching bases. Germline V gene sequence: CDR1 ENHRY, CDR2 SYGVKD. This CDR3 contains 13 residues. Trimming left V 6 bases short and J 5 bases short, with 11 bases between. CDR3 DNA: TGTGCCATCAGACCGCTAGCGAACAATGAGCAGTTCTTC. Amino acid sequence: CAIRPLANNEQFF.

In this sample, this clonotype turned up a few times. The J gene is TRBJ2-5, the V gene TRBV7-2; 8 nucleotides line up with TRBD1. V trimming: 7 bases; J trimming: 6 bases; junction bases outside the gene matches: 7. This CDR3 has 13 amino acids. Germline V gives CDR1 SGHTA, CDR2 FQGNSA. The CDR3, as DNA: TGTGCCAGCACCCCGGACAGGGACCAGACCCAGTACTTC. Its translation is CASTPDRDQTQYF.